The 27 T cell receptor beta chains presented below share a single source sample, sequenced in a study of blood T cell repertoires in COVID-19. Clones were sequenced by immunoSEQ multiplex PCR, and TCRdb holds only the in-frame ones, with some missing. The repertoire holds some 200,000 clones, approximately 87% seen once, with roughly 3.2% in the top ten. Material for sequencing was PBMCs or T cells enriched from blood (not recorded which). These receptors were taken from a woman in her forties or fifties in a cohort exposed to, infected with or recovered from COVID-19 (not recorded which).

The V call is TRBV2, the J call TRBJ2-1; D is unclear. This CDR3 has 13 amino acids. V shed 4 bases and J shed 5 bases, with 9 bases lying between them. Per germline, CDR1 SNHLY and CDR2 FYNNEI. This chain's CDR3 is CASSVTRDNEQFF. The CDR3 DNA is TGTGCCAGCAGTGTTACACGGGACAATGAGCAGTTCTTC.

Here the CDR3 DNA reads TGCGCCAGCAGAAGAGACAGAGGCAAATCCTACGAGCAGTACTTC. Protein: CASRRDRGKSYEQYF. J is TRBJ2-7 and V is TRBV5-1, with a weak D call TRBD1 (5 bases). V lost 5 bases to trimming and J lost 1 base, with 16 bases between them. The germline V gene has CDR1 SGHRS and CDR2 YFSETQ. CDR3 length equals 15 residues.

J is TRBJ1-4 and V is TRBV7-9, with D maybe TRBD1 (5 bases). The V and J ends lost 3 bases and 6 bases respectively, with 14 bases between them. The CDR3 consists of 15 residues. Germline V lookup: CDR1 SEHNR, CDR2 FQNEAQ (reference sequence). CDR3 in amino acids: CASSLRGGGDEKLFF. In DNA, the CDR3 is TGTGCCAGCAGCTTGAGGGGCGGGGGGGATGAAAAACTGTTTTTT.

As DNA, the CDR3 is TGTGCCAGCAGTCGGACAGGCCAAGGATCACCCCTCCACTTT. Protein sequence: CASSRTGQGSPLHF. The gene calls are TRBV6-6 and TRBJ1-6; 7 bases line up with TRBD1. This CDR3 comprises 14 residues. V lost 5 bases and J lost 10; bases outside the gene matches: 8. Germline V CDR1 and CDR2: MNHNY, SVGAGI (reference sequence).

The V gene is TRBV5-6, the J gene TRBJ2-7; 9 bases map to TRBD1. V lost 2 bases, J lost 3 bases, and 6 bases stayed unmatched. The CDR3 is made up of 15 amino acids. Germline CDR1 SGHDT, CDR2 YYEEEE. CDR3 sequence: CASSLQGAGGYEQYF. The CDR3 bases are TGTGCCAGCAGCTTACAGGGGGCAGGAGGCTACGAGCAGTACTTC.

The genes are TRBV5-1 and TRBJ2-5; 9 nucleotides match TRBD2. Losses at the gene ends were 0 bases for V and 3 bases for J; bases not matched to a gene: 6. The germline gives CDR1 SGHRS, CDR2 YFSETQ. This CDR3 comprises 16 residues. The CDR3 loop is CASSLGPGTSKETQYF. CDR3 DNA: TGCGCCAGCAGCTTGGGCCCTGGGACTAGCAAAGAGACCCAGTACTTC.

This sequence joins TRBV5-1 and TRBJ2-2; 8 nucleotides line up with TRBD1. The CDR3 is 14 amino acids. Germline trimming cut 2 bases from V and 8 bases from J; bases unmatched to any gene: 5. Germline lookup yields CDR1 SGHRS and CDR2 YFSETQ. In DNA form, the CDR3 reads TGCGCCAGCAGCTTTACAGGGGGTCTGGGGGAGCTGTTTTTT. Its protein product is CASSFTGGLGELFF.

The chain couples TRBV3-1 (or the pseudogene TRBV3-2) to TRBJ1-1; no clear D gene. The germline V gene encodes CDR1 LGHDT and CDR2 YNNKEL (reference sequence). The CDR3 is made up of 14 amino acids. Trimming removed 4 bases from V and 0 bases from J, with 9 bases in between. DNA of the CDR3: TGTGCCAGCAGCCCAAGGACTATGAACACTGAAGCTTTCTTT. Protein product: CASSPRTMNTEAFF.

The V gene is TRBV18, the J gene TRBJ2-5; D is perhaps TRBD1 (6 bases). This CDR3 has 14 amino acids. The V gene lost 5 bases and the J gene lost 2 bases, with 12 bases spanning the gap. Germline-derived CDR1 and CDR2 are KGHSH and LQKENI. CDR3 in amino acids: CASSATGPQETQYF. CDR3 nucleotides: TGTGCCAGCTCAGCGACAGGCCCTCAAGAGACCCAGTACTTC. The whole variable domain, filled in from reference TRBV18 and TRBJ2-5, reads NAGVMQNPRHLVRRRGQEARLRCSPMKGHSHVYWYRQLPEEGLKFMVYLQKENIIDESGMPKERFSAEFPKEGPSILRIQQVVRGDSAAYFCASSATGPQETQYFGPGTRLLVL.

The genes are TRBV9 and TRBJ2-2; maybe TRBD1 (5 bases). The CDR3 is 14 residues long. From germline, CDR1 is SGDLS and CDR2 YYNGEE. Trimming removed 5 bases from V and 4 bases from J, with 12 bases in between. The DNA of the CDR3 is TGTGCCAGCAGTTCCTACAGGAGCACCGGGGAGCTGTTTTTT. The encoded protein is CASSSYRSTGELFF.

The chain is built from TRBV5-1 and TRBJ2-1; unclear D gene. V was pared by 0 bases and J by 7 bases, with 14 bases between. In germline, CDR1 is SGHRS, CDR2 YFSETQ. The CDR3 totals 15 residues. The CDR3 sequence is CASSLAAHSTNEQFF. The CDR3 DNA is TGCGCCAGCAGCTTGGCTGCCCACAGCACTAATGAGCAGTTCTTC.

This chain uses TRBV19 with TRBJ1-2; D gene ambiguous. The CDR3 covers 13 residues. V was cut by 5 bases and J by 9 bases, with 16 bases left in between. Germline V gene data show CDR1 as LNHDA and CDR2 as SQIVND (reference sequence). CDR3 in amino acids: CASSLPPGGRYTF. The CDR3, as DNA: TGTGCCAGTAGTCTTCCCCCGGGAGGACGCTACACCTTC.

Of note for this clone: Other DNA sequences from this sample encode an identical CDR3 as well. V gene TRBV6-1 combines with J gene TRBJ1-2; unclear D gene. Germline-derived CDR1 and CDR2 are MNHNS and SASEGT. The CDR3 spans 14 residues. The V gene lost 3 bases and the J gene lost 0 bases, with 8 bases spanning the gap. CDR3 in amino acids: CASSEGPSNYGYTF. CDR3 bases: TGTGCCAGCAGTGAGGGCCCTTCTAACTATGGCTACACCTTC.

As concerns this clone: At one end the junction does not follow the germline gene, possibly because of a read error. The CDR3 region is CASSLIPGGGSETQYF. The CDR3 DNA is TGTGCTAGCAGCTTAATCCCAGGGGGAGGTTCGGAGACCCAGTACTTC. The V call is TRBV7-7, the J call TRBJ2-5; the D gene is possibly TRBD1 (7 bases). Germline V gives CDR1 SSHAT, CDR2 FNYEAQ (reference sequence). The length of the CDR3 is 16 residues.

This clone was seen just once. The chain uses TRBV2 and TRBJ1-3, with TRBD1 identical over 7 bases. V shed 3 bases, J shed 1 base, and the junction held 9 bases outside the gene matches. Germline V lookup: CDR1 SNHLY, CDR2 FYNNEI. This CDR3 spans 17 amino acids. The CDR3 loop is CASSESPVRGSGNTIYF. For the CDR3, the DNA is TGTGCCAGCAGTGAGTCCCCCGTCAGGGGGTCTGGAAACACCATATATTTT.

This clone was recorded once. The chain recombines TRBV23-1 with TRBJ1-5, with TRBD1 matching 8 bases. TRBV23-1 is placed among ORFs of uncertain function. The ends lost 11 bases at V and 0 bases at J; junction bases unmatched: 15. The CDR3 is 17 amino acids. This CDR3 is CARTPGQVPYSNQPQHF. The DNA for the CDR3 is TGCGCCCGAACCCCGGGACAGGTCCCTTATAGCAATCAGCCCCAGCATTTT.

The rearrangement joins TRBV7-9 to TRBJ2-7; weak D call: TRBD2 (6 bases). V dropped 6 bases and J dropped 4 bases, with 19 bases sitting between them. The germline CDR1 and CDR2 sequences are SEHNR and FQNEAQ (reference sequence). This CDR3 comprises 15 residues. CDR3 nucleotide sequence: TGTGCCAGCAGATCCCGTGGAGGGCGAGGATACGAGCAGTACTTC. Protein product: CASRSRGGRGYEQYF.

V is TRBV5-1 and J is TRBJ2-7, with 11 positions matching TRBD2. The germline CDR1 and CDR2 sequences are SGHRS and YFSETQ. This CDR3 is 13 amino acids long. Trimming removed 3 bases from V and 7 bases from J; junction bases left unmatched: 3. CDR3 residues: CASSWRLAGEQYF. The CDR3 coding sequence is TGCGCCAGCAGCTGGAGACTAGCGGGGGAGCAGTACTTC.

This clone was counted between two and nine times. The chain is built from TRBV4-2 and TRBJ1-6; unclear D gene. CDR1 is LGHNA and CDR2 is YNFKEQ in the germline V gene. This CDR3 comprises 17 residues. Trimming took 0 bases from V and 0 from J, leaving 9 bases between them. The DNA for the CDR3 is TGTGCCAGCAGCCAAGAGTTACGGAGCTCCTATAATTCACCCCTCCACTTT. Translated: CASSQELRSSYNSPLHF.

The chain is built from TRBV7-3 and TRBJ1-1; 7 bases are shared with TRBD1. Germline values: CDR1 SGHTA, CDR2 FQGTGA. V lost 3 bases and J lost 6; bases outside the gene matches: 7. The CDR3 spans 14 residues. The CDR3 sequence is CASSFGQGVSEAFF. The DNA of the CDR3 is TGTGCCAGCAGCTTCGGCCAGGGGGTATCTGAAGCTTTCTTT.

The chain recombines TRBV4-2 with TRBJ1-2; 8 bases fit TRBD1. Germline CDR1 LGHNA, CDR2 YNFKEQ. V was pared by 6 bases and J by 3 bases, with 3 bases of the junction left unmatched. The length of the CDR3 is 13 residues. The CDR3 here is CASRRTGYYGYTF. The CDR3 region has the DNA TGTGCCAGCAGAAGGACAGGGTACTATGGCTACACCTTC.

In this sample, this clone turned up once. V gene TRBV10-3 combines with J gene TRBJ1-5; D gene uncertain. This CDR3 has 17 amino acids. The V end lost 4 bases, the J end lost 3 bases, and 19 bases lay between the germline ends. The V gene's germline CDR1 is ENHRY and CDR2 SYGVKD. DNA for the CDR3: TGTGCCATCAGTGCTTCTCCGTTGGCGGCTGACAATCAGCCCCAGCATTTT. Amino acid sequence: CAISASPLAADNQPQHF.

The chain links TRBV7-2 to TRBJ1-2; 7 positions match TRBD1. The CDR3 has 13 residues. With V trimmed by 4 bases and J by 7 bases, 6 bases remained unmatched. Germline assignment: CDR1 SGHTA and CDR2 FQGNSA. CDR3: CASSSTGFPGYTF. In DNA form, the CDR3 reads TGTGCCAGCAGCTCGACAGGGTTTCCTGGCTACACCTTC.

This clone was observed a single time. The J gene is TRBJ1-6, the V gene TRBV6-5; perhaps TRBD1 as D (6 bases). The V end lost 5 bases, the J end lost 7 bases, and 12 bases lay between the germline ends. CDR3 length: 14 residues. The germline gives CDR1 MNHEY, CDR2 SVGAGI. DNA of the CDR3: TGTGCCAGCAGTCGGGGACAAACAAATTCACCCCTCCACTTT. As protein: CASSRGQTNSPLHF.

J is TRBJ1-4 and V is TRBV18; D gene unclear. The CDR3 has 12 residues. The V and J ends lost 4 bases and 15 bases respectively, with 15 bases between them. Germline lookup yields CDR1 KGHSH and CDR2 LQKENI. The CDR3 region is CASSLDPRKVFF. DNA for the CDR3: TGTGCCAGCTCACTAGATCCCAGGAAGGTGTTTTTT.

The CDR3 reads CASSAWTSGGITGELFF. CDR3 DNA: TGTGCCAGCAGCGCGTGGACTAGCGGGGGGATCACCGGGGAGCTGTTTTTT. This chain connects TRBV5-4 to TRBJ2-2; TRBD2 matches at 14 bases. Germline CDR1 and CDR2: SGHNT and YYREEE (reference sequence). This CDR3 region has 17 residues. The trim removed 4 bases at V and 4 bases at J, leaving 6 bases unmatched.

The rearrangement links TRBV3-1 (or the pseudogene TRBV3-2) to TRBJ2-1; D possibly corresponds to TRBD1 (5 bases). The CDR3 has 12 residues. V lost 5 bases to trimming and J lost 10 bases, with 12 bases between them. Germline CDR1 and CDR2: LGHDT and YNNKEL (reference sequence). The CDR3 region has the DNA TGTGCCAGCAGCGGCGACAGTCAGGAGCAGTTCTTC. Encoded protein: CASSGDSQEQFF.